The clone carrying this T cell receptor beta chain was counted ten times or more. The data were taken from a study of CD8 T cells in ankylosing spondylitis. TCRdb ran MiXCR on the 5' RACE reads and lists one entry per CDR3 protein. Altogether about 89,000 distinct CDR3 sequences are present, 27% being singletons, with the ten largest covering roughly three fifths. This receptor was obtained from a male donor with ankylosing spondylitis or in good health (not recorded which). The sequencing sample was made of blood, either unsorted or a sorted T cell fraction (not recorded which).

Written as DNA, the CDR3 is TGCAGTGCTAGAGGTCGGAAGGCTGAAGCTTTCTTT. It specifies CSARGRKAEAFF. This chain connects TRBV20-1 to TRBJ1-1; D unclear. This CDR3 contains 12 residues. In germline, CDR1 is DFQATT, CDR2 SNEGSKA (reference sequence). V lost 1 base to trimming and J lost 6 bases, with 9 bases between them.